This TCR beta chain is from a study of blood T cell repertoires in COVID-19. Study at large: PBMCs, B-cell-depleted T cells, or T cells were the source of the cDNA or gDNA that made up the material.

This clone was recorded only once. Data came from immunoSEQ multiplex PCR; TCRdb stores just in-frame clones and leaves some out. The sample carries more than 85,000 clones, 81% recorded once. CDR3 length: 14 amino acids. V was clipped by 3 bases and J by 4 bases, with 13 bases between them. The germline V gene encodes CDR1 SGHRS and CDR2 YFSETQ. Material: peripheral blood. The TCR was taken from a man older than 75 with acute or convalescent COVID-19. The chain recombines TRBV5-1 with TRBJ1-2, with D perhaps matching TRBD1 (6 bases). CDR3: CASSSRQATYGYTF. The CDR3 nucleotides read TGCGCCAGCAGCTCGCGACAGGCCACCTATGGCTACACCTTC.